This entry lists 17 T cell receptor beta chains sequenced from one sample in a study of cytomegalovirus exposure and HLA in healthy donors. The repertoire was sequenced with immunoSEQ multiplex PCR; TCRdb's copy has only in-frame clones and lacks some. Of some 61,000 clones listed, approximately 97% are singletons. Material for sequencing was PBMCs. The receptor set was obtained from a woman under 30 in good health and CMV-seropositive.

The rearrangement joins TRBV6-1 to TRBJ1-4; the D gene is possibly TRBD1 (5 bases). Trimming removed 0 bases from V and 7 bases from J, with 15 bases in between. Germline CDR1 MNHNS, CDR2 SASEGT. The CDR3 runs to 16 residues. Here the CDR3 reads CASSEALAGRGEKLFF. In nucleotides, the CDR3 is TGTGCCAGCAGTGAAGCGCTGGCAGGGAGGGGTGAAAAACTGTTTTTT.

J is TRBJ2-2 and V is TRBV5-1, with 13 bases lining up with TRBD2. The V gene's germline CDR1 is SGHRS and CDR2 YFSETQ. The CDR3 totals 18 residues. The ends lost 3 bases at V and 0 bases at J; junction bases unmatched: 5. Here the CDR3 reads CASSSGTSGTANTGELFF. DNA for the CDR3: TGCGCCAGCAGCTCGGGGACTAGCGGGACCGCGAACACCGGGGAGCTGTTTTTT.

The chain uses TRBV29-1 and TRBJ2-3; 9 bases map to TRBD2. The CDR3 has 14 residues. Germline V gene data show CDR1 as SQVTM and CDR2 as ANQGSEA. V was clipped by 6 bases and J by 2 bases; unmatched bases: 6. As DNA, the CDR3 is TGCAGCGTAGCTAGCGGGATTAACACAGATACGCAGTATTTT. This sequence encodes CSVASGINTDTQYF.

The CDR3 is CASSLRTSGSPYNEQFF. CDR3 coding DNA: TGCGCCAGCAGCTTACGGACTAGCGGGAGCCCCTACAATGAGCAGTTCTTC. The rearrangement joins TRBV4-1 to TRBJ2-1, with 13 positions matching TRBD2. The CDR3 has 17 amino acids. Per the germline V gene, CDR1 is MGHRA and CDR2 is YSYEKL. Germline trimming cut 5 bases from V and 2 bases from J; bases unmatched to any gene: 6.

This chain links TRBV27 with TRBJ1-1, with TRBD1 identical over 7 bases. This CDR3 contains 14 residues. Unmatched junction bases numbered 9, after V lost 6 bases and J lost 5 bases. Germline CDR1 MNHEY, CDR2 SMNVEV (reference sequence). This CDR3 reads CASRPRGRGTEAFF. CDR3 bases: TGTGCCAGCAGGCCAAGGGGGCGTGGGACTGAAGCTTTCTTT.

This clone was found once. The rearrangement links TRBV29-1 to TRBJ2-1, with 10 bases lining up with TRBD1. Germline CDR1 SQVTM, CDR2 ANQGSEA. V lost 7 bases, J lost 4 bases, and 7 bases stayed unmatched. This CDR3 is built from 14 residues. The CDR3 reads CSGSGTGDYNEQFF. For the CDR3, the DNA is TGCAGCGGCAGCGGGACAGGGGATTACAATGAGCAGTTCTTC.

This clone appeared a single time. The V gene is TRBV28, the J gene TRBJ2-5, with 7 positions matching TRBD2. Germline V gene sequence: CDR1 MDHEN, CDR2 SYDVKM. The V gene end was trimmed by 5 bases and the J gene end by 4 bases; junction bases not matched to a gene: 10. The CDR3 runs 15 residues. CDR3 sequence: CASSPGLQRLETQYF. The CDR3 nucleotides read TGTGCCAGCAGTCCGGGACTACAACGGCTAGAGACCCAGTACTTC.

The CDR3 here is CASSATGPRYGYTF. CDR3 DNA sequence: TGTGCCAGCAGTGCGACAGGCCCGCGGTATGGCTACACCTTC. The chain carries TRBV6-1 and TRBJ1-2; D is perhaps TRBD1 (6 bases). The CDR3 is 14 amino acids. Germline V gives CDR1 MNHNS, CDR2 SASEGT. Trimming stripped 4 bases from V and 5 bases from J, with 14 bases between.

The V and J genes are TRBV6-6 and TRBJ2-7; TRBD2 might be the D (6 bases). With 6 bases removed from V and 4 bases from J, the gap between germline ends came to 13 bases. The length of the CDR3 is 13 residues. Germline V lookup: CDR1 MNHNY, CDR2 SVGAGI (reference sequence). The CDR3 coding sequence is TGTGCCAGCAGCCTCCCGGGGGTTTACGAGCAGTACTTC. This translates into CASSLPGVYEQYF.

The chain couples TRBV13 to TRBJ2-5; D may be TRBD1 (6 bases). V shed 5 bases and J shed 2 bases, with 9 bases lying between them. This CDR3 comprises 13 residues. In germline, CDR1 is PRHDT, CDR2 FYEKMQ (reference sequence). CDR3 residues: CASSQDRQETQYF. In DNA form, the CDR3 reads TGTGCCAGCAGCCAGGACAGACAAGAGACCCAGTACTTC.

The chain employs TRBV2 and TRBJ1-1, with D tentatively TRBD1 (5 bases). Trimming took off 4 bases at V and 6 bases at J, with 15 bases between the two ends. The germline V gene has CDR1 SNHLY and CDR2 FYNNEI. There are 14 residues in the CDR3. The CDR3 loop is CASSGPLGRAEAFF. DNA for the CDR3: TGTGCCAGCAGTGGGCCCTTGGGGCGCGCTGAAGCTTTCTTT.

This chain joins TRBV28 and TRBJ1-2, with TRBD1 identical over 11 bases. J was trimmed by 5 bases and V by 1 base; bases with no gene match: 6. The CDR3 has 16 residues. Germline V lookup: CDR1 MDHEN, CDR2 SYDVKM. The CDR3 DNA follows: TGTGCCAGCAGTTTATCTCACGGGACAGGGGGGTATGGCTACACCTTC. Translation gives CASSLSHGTGGYGYTF.

V and J are TRBV5-1 and TRBJ2-7; 8 nucleotides agree with TRBD2. CDR1 and CDR2 (germline): SGHRS, YFSETQ. The CDR3 contains 17 residues. Unmatched junction bases numbered 11, after V lost 0 bases and J lost 3 bases. The CDR3 region has the DNA TGCGCCAGCAGCTTGGAGGGACTAGAGATGGCTGGCTACGAGCAGTACTTC. Translated, it gives CASSLEGLEMAGYEQYF.

The chain carries TRBV6-5 and TRBJ2-1; possibly TRBD1 for D (7 bases). The germline gives CDR1 MNHEY, CDR2 SVGAGI. The V end lost 2 bases, the J end lost 6 bases, and 17 bases lay between the germline ends. CDR3 length: 16 residues. The CDR3 is CASSYGLRQGGNEQFF. Written as DNA, the CDR3 is TGTGCCAGCAGTTACGGTCTGCGGCAGGGGGGCAATGAGCAGTTCTTC.

The chain uses TRBV7-3 and TRBJ2-2, with unresolved D. Trimming left V 2 bases short and J 1 base short, with 8 bases between. Germline V gene sequence: CDR1 SGHTA, CDR2 FQGTGA. This CDR3 has 15 amino acids. The chain's CDR3 is CASSLRLGNTGELFF. For the CDR3, the DNA is TGTGCCAGCAGCTTACGACTGGGGAACACCGGGGAGCTGTTTTTT. Looking up the rest from reference TRBV7-3 and TRBJ2-2 gives the full variable domain: GAGVSQTPSNKVTEKGKYVELRCDPISGHTALYWYRQSLGQGPEFLIYFQGTGAADDSGLPNDRFFAVRPEGSVSTLKIQRTERGDSAVYLCASSLRLGNTGELFFGEGSRLTVL.

This chain links TRBV6-1 with TRBJ2-5, with D maybe TRBD2 (5 bases). This CDR3 comprises 14 residues. Germline CDR1 is MNHNS and CDR2 is SASEGT. Trimming pared 6 bases from V and 4 bases from J, leaving 15 bases between. The CDR3 protein is CASSTVWRRETQYF. The DNA for the CDR3 is TGTGCCAGCAGCACAGTTTGGAGGCGAGAGACCCAGTACTTC.

V gene TRBV5-4 combines with J gene TRBJ1-3, with D tentatively TRBD1 (5 bases). V was cut by 1 base and J by 3 bases, with 14 bases left in between. Germline lookup yields CDR1 SGHNT and CDR2 YYREEE (reference sequence). The CDR3 spans 16 residues. CDR3 sequence reads: CASSLTKGVNGNTIYF. The CDR3, as DNA: TGTGCCAGCAGCTTGACCAAAGGGGTAAATGGAAACACCATATATTTT.